Sequencing of this TCR beta chain was carried out in a study of blood T cell repertoires in COVID-19. Study-wide background: COVID-19 samples from acute and convalescent phases originated in the United States, Italy and Spain. Nucleic acid was either cDNA or gDNA, and it came from T cells, B-cell-depleted T cells, or PBMCs.

Per the original methods: Amplifying reference gene primers gave estimates of nucleated cell counts. Here immunoSEQ multiplex PCR was the method, and the copy in TCRdb shows in-frame clones only, minus some. That table is the source of V, J and clone size, and D and trimming were worked out from the DNA. Of about 140,000 clones listed, more than 80% are singletons. CDR1 SNHLY and CDR2 FYNNEI come from the germline V gene. Trimming cost V 4 bases and J 0 bases, with 8 bases left between them. The CDR3 covers 14 residues. The TCR originated in a woman older than 75 with acute or convalescent COVID-19. This sequence joins TRBV2 and TRBJ2-3, with unresolved D. The sample consisted of peripheral blood. CDR3 sequence: CASSVFLSTDTQYF. In DNA form, the CDR3 reads TGTGCCAGCAGTGTATTCCTTAGCACAGATACGCAGTATTTT.